The clone carrying this T cell receptor beta chain shows up as medium-sized by frequency. What it recognizes is unknown. These data originate in a study of synovial regulatory T cells in juvenile arthritis. Whole-study results and caveats: Blood Treg cells that were inflammation-associated showed lower TCR diversity than other blood Treg cells. iaTreg TCR repertoires were largely private across patients and partially overlapped synovial Teff and blood CPL.

Assay used: immunoSEQ multiplex PCR; TCRdb lists only in-frame clones, some missing. This repertoire includes 900 to 1,000 clones. Germline V gives CDR1 LGHNA, CDR2 YSLEER. The CDR3 length is 11 residues. No DNA is recorded. The TCR sequence derives from a donor younger than 30 with juvenile idiopathic arthritis. The sample was Treg cells from blood. Subset here: HLA-DR+ inflammation-associated blood Treg cells. The chain carries TRBV4-3 and TRBJ2-7. This CDR3 reads CASSQEGEQYF.